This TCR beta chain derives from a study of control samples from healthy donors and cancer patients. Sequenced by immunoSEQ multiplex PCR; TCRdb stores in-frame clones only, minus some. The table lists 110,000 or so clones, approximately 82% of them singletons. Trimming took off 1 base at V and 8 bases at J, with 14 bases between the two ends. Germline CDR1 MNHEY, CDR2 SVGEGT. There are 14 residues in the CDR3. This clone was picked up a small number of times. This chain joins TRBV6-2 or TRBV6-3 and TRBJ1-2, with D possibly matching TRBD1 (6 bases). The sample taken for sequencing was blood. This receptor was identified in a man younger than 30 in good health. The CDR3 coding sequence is TGTGCCAGCAGTTACTTTAGCGGGGGCCGGGGCTACACCTTC. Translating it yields CASSYFSGGRGYTF.